This T cell receptor beta chain was recovered during a study of T-cell memory formation after mild COVID-19. Looking at the study overall: Clusters of TCRs were largely donor specific. Notes on the study in general: The pre-infection memory compartment contained some responding clones, suggesting cross-reactive memory joined. Later expanders leaned CD4+, whereas day 15 to 85 contracting clones were balanced CD4/CD8.

This clonotype was picked up a small number of times. Antigen: not known. Using constant-segment primers, 5'RACE produced TCR alpha and TCR beta cDNA libraries carrying sample barcodes and UMIs. MiXCR was run by TCRdb on the 5' RACE reads, yielding one entry per CDR3 protein. Of about 200,000 distinct CDR3 sequences in the sample, 15% to 20% were seen once. The TCR comes from an adult woman who had mild COVID-19 (a few samples of this study predate the infection). Cell type and time point are not known. Sequenced: PBMCs or a T cell subset sorted from them (not recorded which).

CDR3 amino acids: CASSSRRGGGASDEQFF. The DNA of the CDR3 is TGCGCCAGCAGCTCCCGGCGGGGCGGGGGGGCCTCCGATGAGCAGTTCTTC. The J gene is TRBJ2-1, the V gene TRBV4-1; TRBD2 agrees at 9 bases. The CDR3 has 17 amino acids. Germline V CDR1 and CDR2: MGHRA, YSYEKL. Unmatched junction bases numbered 16, after V lost 5 bases and J lost 8 bases.